What follows are 25 T cell receptor beta chains derived from one specimen sequenced in a study of identical twins. TCRdb independently ran MiXCR on the 5' RACE reads; one entry per CDR3 protein. The data contain about 890,000 distinct CDR3 sequences, approximately 13% of them singletons. These same records also appear under a second study, on yellow fever vaccine responses in identical twins.

The sample taken for sequencing was PBMCs. The origin of the receptors is a woman aged 18 to 35 in good health.

The genes are TRBV9 and TRBJ1-6, with D tentatively TRBD1 (5 bases). From germline, CDR1 is SGDLS and CDR2 YYNGEE. The CDR3 totals 14 residues. The ends were cut back, 0 bases at V and 10 bases at J, with 11 bases in the middle. As DNA, the CDR3 is TGTGCCAGCAGCGTAGAAGGGGCCCCCTCACCCCTCCACTTT. Translating it yields CASSVEGAPSPLHF.

This chain uses TRBV21-1 with TRBJ2-7; the table's TRBD2 call for D was not verified on the DNA. TRBV21-1 is a known pseudogene. The CDR3 totals 17 residues. CDR3 coding DNA: TGTGCCAGCAGCAGGAAGGCAGGGCCTACTCGGGAGTACGAGCAGTACTTC. Translated: CASSRKAGPTREYEQYF.

This clonotype appeared a few times. The chain carries TRBV20-1 and TRBJ2-7; D might be TRBD1 (6 bases). The V end was cut by 2 bases, the J end by 3 bases, with 14 bases between. The CDR3 contains 14 residues. Germline V gene lookup returns CDR1 DFQATT and CDR2 SNEGSKA (reference sequence). As DNA, the CDR3 is TGCAGTGCTAGAACTCCGGGACACATCTACGAGCAGTACTTC. It yields the protein CSARTPGHIYEQYF.

The chain has TRBV4-1 and TRBJ1-2; perhaps TRBD1 as D (5 bases). V was trimmed by 0 bases and J by 2 bases, leaving 10 bases between them. This CDR3 has 15 residues. Germline V gene sequence: CDR1 MGHRA, CDR2 YSYEKL. CDR3 nucleotides: TGCGCCAGCAGCCAAGAGTCACAGGTCAACTATGGCTACACCTTC. This sequence encodes CASSQESQVNYGYTF.

This clonotype has ten or more counts. The V call is TRBV7-9, the J call TRBJ1-5; TRBD1 is a possible D gene (6 bases). Germline V CDR1 and CDR2: SEHNR, FQNEAQ (reference sequence). Between the trimmed V and J ends, which lost 5 bases and 2 bases, there was a span of 13 bases. There are 15 residues in the CDR3. This CDR3 is CASSPGAYGNQPQHF. DNA of the CDR3: TGTGCCAGCAGCCCAGGGGCGTATGGCAATCAGCCCCAGCATTTT.

The V and J genes are TRBV19 and TRBJ2-3; possible D gene TRBD1, 6 bases. CDR1 and CDR2 from the germline V gene are LNHDA and SQIVND (reference sequence). This CDR3 is built from 15 residues. Trimming took 10 bases from V and 5 from J, leaving 22 bases between them. DNA for the CDR3: TGTGCCACCCGGGACAACTACATTCCTATAGATACGCAGTATTTT. This gives the protein CATRDNYIPIDTQYF. The variable domain in full, with the rest retrieved from reference TRBV19 and TRBJ2-3, is DGGITQSPKYLFRKEGQNVTLSCEQNLNHDAMYWYRQDPGQGLRLIYYSQIVNDFQKGDIAEGYSVSREKKESFPLTVTSAQKNPTAFYLCATRDNYIPIDTQYFGPGTRLTVL.

The gene calls are TRBV6-1 and TRBJ2-3; D is uncertain. Trimming left V 5 bases short and J 1 base short, with 10 bases between. The CDR3 contains 14 residues. CDR1 and CDR2 from the germline V gene are MNHNS and SASEGT. The CDR3 coding sequence is TGTGCCAGCAGTATTGACCGAGGCACAGATACGCAGTATTTT. It codes for CASSIDRGTDTQYF.

This clonotype has a handful of counts. V gene TRBV5-1 combines with J gene TRBJ2-5; 9 positions agree with TRBD2. V lost 5 bases, J lost 0 bases, and 5 bases stayed unmatched. The germline gives CDR1 SGHRS, CDR2 YFSETQ. The CDR3 spans 15 residues. The CDR3 nucleotides are TGCGCCAGCAGGACTAGCGGAGAGTACCAAGAGACCCAGTACTTC. This translates into CASRTSGEYQETQYF.

This clonotype was detected only a few times. The chain recombines TRBV20-1 with TRBJ2-7, with D tentatively TRBD2 (5 bases). Looked up from germline, CDR1 is DFQATT and CDR2 is SNEGSKA (reference sequence). The CDR3 is 11 residues long. Between the trimmed V and J ends, which lost 6 bases and 2 bases, there was a span of 8 bases. This chain's CDR3 is CSAMRAYEQYF. Written as DNA, the CDR3 is TGCAGTGCAATGAGGGCCTACGAGCAGTACTTC.

Only a few counts were recorded for this clonotype. The chain joins TRBV3-1 to TRBJ2-3; no reliable D call. Germline V CDR1 and CDR2: LGHDT, YNNKEL (reference sequence). There are 17 residues in the CDR3. V was cut by 3 bases and J by 2 bases, with 18 bases left in between. CDR3 in amino acids: CASSQNPPLIDTDTQYF. The DNA for the CDR3 is TGTGCCAGCAGCCAGAACCCCCCTTTGATAGACACAGATACGCAGTATTTT.

The table lists this clonotype with many counts. The V call is TRBV5-1, the J call TRBJ2-7; 11 positions match TRBD2. Per the germline V gene, CDR1 is SGHRS and CDR2 is YFSETQ. This CDR3 contains 15 residues. J lost 5 bases, V lost 1 base, and 5 bases had no gene match. The CDR3 protein is CASSLTSGSFNEQYF. CDR3 DNA sequence: TGCGCCAGCAGCTTGACTAGCGGGAGTTTCAACGAGCAGTACTTC.

The chain combines TRBV5-1 with TRBJ1-2; possible D gene TRBD1, 6 bases. Germline V gene data show CDR1 as SGHRS and CDR2 as YFSETQ. This CDR3 is 14 amino acids long. V gave up 4 bases and J gave up 6 bases, with 16 bases separating them. CDR3 amino acids: CASSEIDRFNGYTF. The CDR3 DNA is TGCGCCAGCAGCGAGATCGACAGGTTCAATGGCTACACCTTC.

In this sample, this clonotype turned up a few times. The chain links TRBV6-5 to TRBJ2-2; D call uncertain. This CDR3 has 15 residues. The V gene's germline CDR1 is MNHEY and CDR2 SVGAGI. V was clipped by 2 bases and J by 2 bases, with 9 bases between them. The CDR3 DNA reads as TGTGCCAGCAGTTACGGCAGGAGCAACACCGGGGAGCTGTTTTTT. Amino acids: CASSYGRSNTGELFF.

This clonotype was seen a handful of times. V usage is TRBV4-1 and J usage is TRBJ1-2, with D unclear. This CDR3 region has 12 residues. V lost 1 base to trimming and J lost 5 bases, with 5 bases between them. The V gene's germline CDR1 is MGHRA and CDR2 YSYEKL. The CDR3 DNA is TGCGCCAGCAGCCAAGGGGAGTATGGCTACACCTTC. Its translation is CASSQGEYGYTF.

This clonotype was seen at least ten times. CDR3 in DNA: TGTGCCAGCAGATCTACCAATGAGCAGTTCTTC. It encodes CASRSTNEQFF. V gene TRBV11-3 combines with J gene TRBJ2-1; no definite D call. This CDR3 is built from 11 residues. Germline V lookup: CDR1 SGHNT, CDR2 YENEEA. V gave up 6 bases and J gave up 6 bases, with 6 bases separating them.

The gene calls are TRBV14 and TRBJ2-1, with TRBD1 matching 7 bases. This CDR3 is built from 16 residues. V shed 1 base and J 5 bases; nucleotides not matched to a gene: 8. The germline CDR1 and CDR2 sequences are SGHDN and FVKESK. CDR3: CASSQGRNRGHNEQFF. The CDR3, as DNA: TGTGCCAGCAGCCAAGGAAGAAACAGGGGCCACAATGAGCAGTTCTTC. Supplemented by reference TRBV14 and TRBJ2-1, the full variable domain reads EAGVTQFPSHSVIEKGQTVTLRCDPISGHDNLYWYRRVMGKEIKFLLHFVKESKQDESGMPNNRFLAERTGGTYSTLKVQPAELEDSGVYFCASSQGRNRGHNEQFFGPGTRLTVL.

This chain joins TRBV6-5 and TRBJ2-5; D not certain. Germline loops: CDR1 MNHEY, CDR2 SVGAGI. Trimming cost V 2 bases and J 0 bases, with 7 bases left between them. The CDR3 spans 14 residues. In nucleotides, the CDR3 is TGTGCCAGCAGTTACGGCCTCTACCAAGAGACCCAGTACTTC. Encoded protein: CASSYGLYQETQYF.

The J gene is TRBJ2-1, the V gene TRBV20-1; TRBD2 matches 8 bases. The CDR3 covers 14 residues. With V trimmed by 6 bases and J by 4 bases, 8 bases remained unmatched. The germline V gene encodes CDR1 DFQATT and CDR2 SNEGSKA (reference sequence). The CDR3 spells CSAASGGRYNEQFF. For the CDR3, the DNA is TGCAGTGCCGCCAGCGGGGGACGGTACAATGAGCAGTTCTTC.

At least ten counts were recorded for this clonotype. The chain combines TRBV2 with TRBJ1-1, with D unclear. The germline CDR1 and CDR2 sequences are SNHLY and FYNNEI. V lost 7 bases, J lost 1 base, and 19 bases lay in between. The CDR3 totals 16 residues. The CDR3 nucleotides are TGTGCCAGCATGACCCGAAAAAAAGTTGAGAACACTGAAGCTTTCTTT. Encoded protein: CASMTRKKVENTEAFF.

The chain recombines TRBV29-1 with TRBJ1-3; D unclear. CDR1 SQVTM and CDR2 ANQGSEA come from the germline V gene. V lost 0 bases, J lost 9 bases, and 15 bases lay in between. CDR3 length: 14 residues. The CDR3 is CSVEEGSFAGTIYF. The CDR3 DNA reads TGCAGCGTTGAAGAGGGAAGTTTCGCCGGCACCATATATTTT.

The chain recombines TRBV10-3 with TRBJ1-1; D unresolved. Trimming left V 11 bases short and J 6 bases short, with 19 bases between. Germline CDR1 reads ENHRY; CDR2 reads SYGVKD. The CDR3 length is 13 residues. Here the CDR3 DNA reads TGTGCCTCCGCGGGAAGTGGATTCGCTGAAGCTTTCTTT. It specifies CASAGSGFAEAFF.

In its sample, this clonotype was seen a few times. The V and J genes are TRBV29-1 and TRBJ2-3; D is possibly TRBD1 or TRBD2 (6 bases each). This CDR3 comprises 14 residues. CDR1 is SQVTM and CDR2 is ANQGSEA in the germline V gene. V was trimmed by 5 bases and J by 0 bases, leaving 12 bases between them. The CDR3 sequence: CSVLGGHSTDTQYF. The DNA of the CDR3 is TGCAGCGTTCTCGGGGGACACAGCACAGATACGCAGTATTTT.

Many counts were recorded for this clonotype. The J gene is TRBJ1-1, the V gene TRBV28; D not resolved. The germline CDR1 and CDR2 sequences are MDHEN and SYDVKM. Trimming removed 7 bases from V and 5 bases from J, with 14 bases in between. This CDR3 has 13 residues. CDR3 loop: CASTLGAKTEAFF. CDR3 coding DNA: TGTGCCAGCACCTTGGGTGCTAAAACTGAAGCTTTCTTT.

This clonotype was found a few times. CDR3 protein: CASSQMDNPPSNQPQHF. CDR3 nucleotide sequence: TGTGCCAGCAGCCAAATGGACAACCCTCCCAGCAATCAGCCCCAGCATTTT. V usage is TRBV14 and J usage is TRBJ1-5; perhaps TRBD1 as D (5 bases). Trimming took 2 bases from V and 1 from J, leaving 15 bases between them. The CDR3 runs 17 residues. The V gene's germline CDR1 is SGHDN and CDR2 FVKESK.

The chain links TRBV7-9 to TRBJ2-2, with D possibly TRBD2 on 5 matching bases. The CDR3 totals 13 residues. V lost 3 bases to trimming and J lost 4 bases, with 6 bases between them. Germline V gene data show CDR1 as SEHNR and CDR2 as FQNEAQ (reference sequence). The CDR3 here is CASSLRVTGELFF. CDR3 DNA: TGTGCCAGCAGCTTGAGGGTCACCGGGGAGCTGTTTTTT.